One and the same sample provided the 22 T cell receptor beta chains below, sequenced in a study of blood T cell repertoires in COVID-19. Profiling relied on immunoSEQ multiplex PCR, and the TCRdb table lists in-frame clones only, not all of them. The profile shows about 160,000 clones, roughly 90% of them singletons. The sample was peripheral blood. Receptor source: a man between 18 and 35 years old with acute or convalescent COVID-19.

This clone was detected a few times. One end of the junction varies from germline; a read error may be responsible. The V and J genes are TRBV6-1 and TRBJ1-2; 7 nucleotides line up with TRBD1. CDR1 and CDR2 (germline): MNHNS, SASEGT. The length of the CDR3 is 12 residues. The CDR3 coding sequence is TGTGCCAGCAGTGAATTTAAGGGGGCAGGGGCCTTC. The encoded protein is CASSEFKGAGAF.

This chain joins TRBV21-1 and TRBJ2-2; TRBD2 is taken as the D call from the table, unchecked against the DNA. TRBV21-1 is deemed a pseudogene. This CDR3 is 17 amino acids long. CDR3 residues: CASSKVTTSTNTGELFF. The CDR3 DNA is TGTGCCAGCAGCAAAGTGACTACTAGTACGAACACCGGGGAGCTGTTTTTT.

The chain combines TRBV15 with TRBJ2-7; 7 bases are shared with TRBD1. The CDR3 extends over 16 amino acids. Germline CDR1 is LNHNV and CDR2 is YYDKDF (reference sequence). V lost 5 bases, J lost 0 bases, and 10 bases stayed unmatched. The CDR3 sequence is CATSSLVGTASYEQYF. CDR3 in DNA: TGTGCCACCAGCTCCCTGGTTGGGACAGCCTCCTACGAGCAGTACTTC.

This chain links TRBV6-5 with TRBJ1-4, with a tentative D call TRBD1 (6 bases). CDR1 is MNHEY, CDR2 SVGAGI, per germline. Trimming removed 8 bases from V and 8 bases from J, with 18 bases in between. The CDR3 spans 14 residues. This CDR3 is CASGGGGVQEKLFF. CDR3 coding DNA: TGTGCCAGCGGGGGAGGGGGGGTGCAGGAAAAACTGTTTTTT.

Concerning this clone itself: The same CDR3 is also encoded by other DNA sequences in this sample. The CDR3 DNA reads as TGCGCCAGCAGCTCCGGACAGGGCTTTTCCACTGAAGCTTTCTTT. It yields the protein CASSSGQGFSTEAFF. The gene calls are TRBV5-1 and TRBJ1-1; TRBD1 agrees at 8 bases. Germline V gives CDR1 SGHRS, CDR2 YFSETQ. CDR3 length: 15 amino acids. The V gene end was trimmed by 3 bases and the J gene end by 4 bases; junction bases not matched to a gene: 8.

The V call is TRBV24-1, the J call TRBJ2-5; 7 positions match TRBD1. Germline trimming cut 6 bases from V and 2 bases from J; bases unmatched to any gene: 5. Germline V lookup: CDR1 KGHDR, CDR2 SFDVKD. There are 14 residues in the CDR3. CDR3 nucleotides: TGTGCCACCAGTAAGGGGGCGCGGCAAGAGACCCAGTACTTC. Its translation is CATSKGARQETQYF.

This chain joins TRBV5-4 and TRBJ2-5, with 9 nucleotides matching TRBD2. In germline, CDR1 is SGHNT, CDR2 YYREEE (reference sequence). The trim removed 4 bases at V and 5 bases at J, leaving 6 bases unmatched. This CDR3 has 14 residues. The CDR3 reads CASSPGLAVETQYF. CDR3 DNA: TGTGCCAGCAGCCCGGGACTAGCAGTGGAGACCCAGTACTTC.

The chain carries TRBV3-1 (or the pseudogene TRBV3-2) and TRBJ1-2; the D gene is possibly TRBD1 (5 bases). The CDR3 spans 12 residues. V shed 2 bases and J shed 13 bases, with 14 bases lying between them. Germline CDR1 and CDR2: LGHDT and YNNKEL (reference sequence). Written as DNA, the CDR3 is TGTGCCAGCAGCCAACTCGATCAGGGCCGCACCTTC. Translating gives CASSQLDQGRTF.

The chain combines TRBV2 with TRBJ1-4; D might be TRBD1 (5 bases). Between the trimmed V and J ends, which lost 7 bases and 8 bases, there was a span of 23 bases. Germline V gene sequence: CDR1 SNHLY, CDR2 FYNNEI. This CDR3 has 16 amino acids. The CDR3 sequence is CASTLGRGTTKEKLFF. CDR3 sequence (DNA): TGTGCCAGCACCCTGGGGCGGGGCACCACCAAGGAAAAACTGTTTTTT. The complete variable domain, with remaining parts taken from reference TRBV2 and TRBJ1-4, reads EPEVTQTPSHQVTQMGQEVILRCVPISNHLYFYWYRQILGQKVEFLVSFYNNEISEKSEIFDDQFSVERPDGSNFTLKIRSTKLEDSAMYFCASTLGRGTTKEKLFFGSGTQLSVL.

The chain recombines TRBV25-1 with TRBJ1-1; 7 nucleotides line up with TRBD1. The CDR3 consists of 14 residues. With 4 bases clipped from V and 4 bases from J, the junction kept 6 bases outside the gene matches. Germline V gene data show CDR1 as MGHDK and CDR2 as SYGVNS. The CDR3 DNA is TGTGCCAGCAGTGCCCGACAGGGTAGCACTGAAGCTTTCTTT. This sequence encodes CASSARQGSTEAFF.

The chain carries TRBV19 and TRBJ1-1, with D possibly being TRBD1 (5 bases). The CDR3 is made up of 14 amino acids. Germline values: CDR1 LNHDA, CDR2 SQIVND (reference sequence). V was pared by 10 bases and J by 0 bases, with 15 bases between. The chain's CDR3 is CATRDSNMNTEAFF. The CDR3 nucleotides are TGTGCCACCCGAGACAGTAACATGAACACTGAAGCTTTCTTT.

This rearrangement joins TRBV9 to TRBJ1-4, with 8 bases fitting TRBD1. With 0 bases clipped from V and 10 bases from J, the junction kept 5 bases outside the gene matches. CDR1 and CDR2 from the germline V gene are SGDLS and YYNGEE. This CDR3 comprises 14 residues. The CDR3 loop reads CASSVGGTGGKLFF. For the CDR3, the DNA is TGTGCCAGCAGCGTAGGTGGGACAGGAGGAAAACTGTTTTTT.

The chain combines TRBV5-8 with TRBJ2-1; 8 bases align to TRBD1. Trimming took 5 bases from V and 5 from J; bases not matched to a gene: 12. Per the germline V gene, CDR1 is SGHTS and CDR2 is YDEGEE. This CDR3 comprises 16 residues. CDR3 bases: TGTGCCAGCAGACGAAAGGGACAGGCGAAGAACAATGAGCAGTTCTTC. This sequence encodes CASRRKGQAKNNEQFF.

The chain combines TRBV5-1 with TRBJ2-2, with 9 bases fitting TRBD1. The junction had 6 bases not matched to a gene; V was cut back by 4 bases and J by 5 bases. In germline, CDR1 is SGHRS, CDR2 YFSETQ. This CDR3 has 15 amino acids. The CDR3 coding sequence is TGCGCCAGCAGCCCAAGACAGGGGGTAACCGGGGAGCTGTTTTTT. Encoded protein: CASSPRQGVTGELFF.

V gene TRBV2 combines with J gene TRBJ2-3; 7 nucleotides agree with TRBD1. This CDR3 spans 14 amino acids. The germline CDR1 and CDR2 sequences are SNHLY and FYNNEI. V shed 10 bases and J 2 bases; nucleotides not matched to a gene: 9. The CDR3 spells CATRQGVATDTQYF. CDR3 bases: TGTGCCACCCGACAGGGTGTTGCCACAGATACGCAGTATTTT.

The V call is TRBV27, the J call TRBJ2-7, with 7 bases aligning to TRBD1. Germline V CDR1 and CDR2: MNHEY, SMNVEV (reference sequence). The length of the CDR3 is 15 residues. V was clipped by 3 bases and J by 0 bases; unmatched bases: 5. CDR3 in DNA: TGTGCCAGCAGTTTTGAGGGACAGCTCTCCTACGAGCAGTACTTC. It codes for CASSFEGQLSYEQYF.

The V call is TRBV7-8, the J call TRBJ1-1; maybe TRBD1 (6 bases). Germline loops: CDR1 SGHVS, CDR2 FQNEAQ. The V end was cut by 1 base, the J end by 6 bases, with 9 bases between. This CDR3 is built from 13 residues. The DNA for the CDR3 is TGTGCCAGCAGCTTAGAAAGGGGGTCTGAAGCTTTCTTT. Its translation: CASSLERGSEAFF.

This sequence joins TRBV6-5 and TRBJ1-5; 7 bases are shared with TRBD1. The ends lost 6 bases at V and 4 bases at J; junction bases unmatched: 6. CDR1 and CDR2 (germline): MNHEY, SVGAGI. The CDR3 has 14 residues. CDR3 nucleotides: TGTGCCAGCAGCCAACAGGGGCATAATCAGCCCCAGCATTTT. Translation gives CASSQQGHNQPQHF.

The CDR3 nucleotides read TGTGCCTCGATCCCTTGGGGACAGGGGATCTCACCCCTCCACTTT. It is translated as CASIPWGQGISPLHF. The chain combines TRBV30 with TRBJ1-6; 10 nucleotides agree with TRBD1. V dropped 7 bases and J dropped 10; count of bases not matched to a gene: 13. CDR1 and CDR2 (germline): GTSNPN, SVGIG (reference sequence). The CDR3 sequence is 15 residues long.

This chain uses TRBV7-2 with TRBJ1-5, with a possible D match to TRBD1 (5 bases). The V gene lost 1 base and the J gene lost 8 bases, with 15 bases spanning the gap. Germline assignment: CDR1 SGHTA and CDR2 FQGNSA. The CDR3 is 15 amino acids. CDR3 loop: CASSLGRAGWEPQHF. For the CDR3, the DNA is TGTGCCAGCAGCTTAGGTAGGGCAGGGTGGGAGCCCCAGCATTTT.

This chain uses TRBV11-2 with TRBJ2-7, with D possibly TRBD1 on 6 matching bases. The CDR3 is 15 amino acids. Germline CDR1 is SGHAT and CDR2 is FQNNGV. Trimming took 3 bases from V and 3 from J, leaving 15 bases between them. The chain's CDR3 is CASSFGVDRGYEQYF. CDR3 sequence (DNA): TGTGCCAGCAGCTTTGGTGTGGACAGAGGCTACGAGCAGTACTTC.

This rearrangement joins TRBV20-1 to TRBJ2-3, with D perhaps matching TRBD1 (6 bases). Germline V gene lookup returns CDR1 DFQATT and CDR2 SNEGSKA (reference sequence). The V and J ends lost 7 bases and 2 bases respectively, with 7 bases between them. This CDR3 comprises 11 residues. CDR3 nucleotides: TGCAGTGGGGGGCACACAGATACGCAGTATTTT. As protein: CSGGHTDTQYF.